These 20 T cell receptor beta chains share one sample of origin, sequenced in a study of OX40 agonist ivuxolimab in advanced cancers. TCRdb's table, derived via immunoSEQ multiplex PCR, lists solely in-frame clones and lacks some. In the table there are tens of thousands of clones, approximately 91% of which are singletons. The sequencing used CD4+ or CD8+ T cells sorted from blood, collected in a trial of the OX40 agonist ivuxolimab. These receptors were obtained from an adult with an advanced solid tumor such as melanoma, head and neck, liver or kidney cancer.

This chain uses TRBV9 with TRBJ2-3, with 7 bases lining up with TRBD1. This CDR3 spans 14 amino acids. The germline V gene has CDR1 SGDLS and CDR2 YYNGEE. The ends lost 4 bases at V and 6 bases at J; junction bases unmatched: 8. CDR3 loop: CASSKQGLADTQYF. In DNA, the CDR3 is TGTGCCAGCAGCAAACAGGGGTTGGCGGATACGCAGTATTTT.

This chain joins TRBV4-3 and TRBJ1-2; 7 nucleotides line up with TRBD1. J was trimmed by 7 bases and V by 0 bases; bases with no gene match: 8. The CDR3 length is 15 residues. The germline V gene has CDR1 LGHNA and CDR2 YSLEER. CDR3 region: CASSQDKAGGGGYTF. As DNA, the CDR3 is TGCGCCAGCAGCCAAGATAAGGCAGGGGGAGGTGGCTACACCTTC.

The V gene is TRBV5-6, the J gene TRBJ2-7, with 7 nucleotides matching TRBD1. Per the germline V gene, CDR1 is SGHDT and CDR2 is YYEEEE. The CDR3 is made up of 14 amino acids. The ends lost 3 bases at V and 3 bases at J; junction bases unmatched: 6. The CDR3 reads CASSSDRVRYEQYF. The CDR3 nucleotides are TGTGCCAGCAGCTCTGACAGGGTTCGCTACGAGCAGTACTTC.

The CDR3 sequence is CASSARDFNNEQFF. DNA for the CDR3: TGTGCCAGCAGCGCTCGGGACTTCAACAATGAGCAGTTCTTC. The chain employs TRBV7-9 and TRBJ2-1; tentative D call: TRBD2 (6 bases). With 5 bases removed from V and 5 bases from J, the gap between germline ends came to 13 bases. The CDR3 has 14 residues. CDR1 and CDR2 (germline): SEHNR, FQNEAQ (reference sequence).

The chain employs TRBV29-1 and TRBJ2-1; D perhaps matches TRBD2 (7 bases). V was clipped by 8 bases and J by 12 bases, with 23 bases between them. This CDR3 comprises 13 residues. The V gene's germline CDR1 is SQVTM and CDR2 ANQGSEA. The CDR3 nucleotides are TGCAGCTCCCGAGGGGAGGGACACTTGGGGCAGTTCTTC. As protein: CSSRGEGHLGQFF.

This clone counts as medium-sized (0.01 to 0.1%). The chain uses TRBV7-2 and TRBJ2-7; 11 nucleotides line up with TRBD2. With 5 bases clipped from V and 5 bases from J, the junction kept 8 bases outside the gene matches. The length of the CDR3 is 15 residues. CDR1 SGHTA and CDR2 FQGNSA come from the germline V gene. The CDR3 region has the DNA TGTGCCAGCAGCCTTACTAGCGGGAGATACGACGAGCAGTACTTC. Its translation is CASSLTSGRYDEQYF.

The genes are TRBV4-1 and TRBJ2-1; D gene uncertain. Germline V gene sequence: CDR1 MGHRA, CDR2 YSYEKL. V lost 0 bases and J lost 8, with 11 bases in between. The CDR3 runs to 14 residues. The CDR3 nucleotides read TGCGCCAGCAGCCAAGAAACGGTAGCCCATGAGCAGTTCTTC. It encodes CASSQETVAHEQFF.

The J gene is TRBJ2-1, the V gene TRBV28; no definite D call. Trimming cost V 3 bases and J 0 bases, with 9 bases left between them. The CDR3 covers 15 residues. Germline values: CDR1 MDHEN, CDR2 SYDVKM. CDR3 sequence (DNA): TGTGCCAGCAGTTTCTCCAGTAGCTCCTACAATGAGCAGTTCTTC. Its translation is CASSFSSSSYNEQFF.

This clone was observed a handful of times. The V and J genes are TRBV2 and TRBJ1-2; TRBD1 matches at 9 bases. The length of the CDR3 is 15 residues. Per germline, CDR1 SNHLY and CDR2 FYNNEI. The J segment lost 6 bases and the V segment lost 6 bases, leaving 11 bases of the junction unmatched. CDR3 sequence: CASSDPGQGRNGYTF. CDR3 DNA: TGTGCCAGCAGCGACCCGGGACAGGGAAGGAATGGCTACACCTTC.

Here the CDR3 reads CASSYNGEQFF. The CDR3 region has the DNA TGTGCCAGCAGTTACAACGGCGAGCAGTTCTTC. This chain links TRBV6-6 with TRBJ2-1, with unresolved D. Trimming shortened V by 2 bases and J by 10 bases, and 6 bases separated the two germline ends. Germline assignment: CDR1 MNHNY and CDR2 SVGAGI (reference sequence). This CDR3 region has 11 residues.

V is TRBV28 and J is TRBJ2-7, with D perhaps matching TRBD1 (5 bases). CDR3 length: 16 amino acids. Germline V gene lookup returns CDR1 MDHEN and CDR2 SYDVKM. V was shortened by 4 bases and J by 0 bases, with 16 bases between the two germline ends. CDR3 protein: CASSWLRGQGSYEQYF. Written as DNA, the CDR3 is TGTGCCAGCAGTTGGTTGCGTGGGCAGGGCTCCTACGAGCAGTACTTC.

This CDR3 is CASSFGTGELFF. The CDR3 bases are TGTGCCAGCAGCTTCGGTACCGGGGAGCTGTTTTTT. The chain couples TRBV13 to TRBJ2-2; D unclear. This CDR3 contains 12 residues. The V and J ends lost 3 bases and 5 bases respectively, with 4 bases between them. Germline assignment: CDR1 PRHDT and CDR2 FYEKMQ (reference sequence).

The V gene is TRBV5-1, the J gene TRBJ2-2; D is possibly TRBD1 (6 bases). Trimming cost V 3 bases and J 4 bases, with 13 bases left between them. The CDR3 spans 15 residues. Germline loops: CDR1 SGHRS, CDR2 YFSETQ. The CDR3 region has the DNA TGCGCCAGCAGCTGGGTGGACAGTATCACCGGGGAGCTGTTTTTT. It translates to CASSWVDSITGELFF.

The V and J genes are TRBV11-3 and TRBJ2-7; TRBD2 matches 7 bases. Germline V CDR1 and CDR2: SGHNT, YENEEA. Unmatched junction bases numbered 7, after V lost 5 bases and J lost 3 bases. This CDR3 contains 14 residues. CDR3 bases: TGTGCCAGCAGCCGAGGCCGGGGGGACTACGAGCAGTACTTC. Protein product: CASSRGRGDYEQYF.

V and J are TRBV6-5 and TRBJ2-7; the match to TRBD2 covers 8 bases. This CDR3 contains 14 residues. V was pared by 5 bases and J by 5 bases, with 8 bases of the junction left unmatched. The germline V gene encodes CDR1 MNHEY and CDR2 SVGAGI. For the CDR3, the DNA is TGTGCCAGCAGTAACCCGGGGGGGGACCACGAGCAGTACTTC. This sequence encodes CASSNPGGDHEQYF.

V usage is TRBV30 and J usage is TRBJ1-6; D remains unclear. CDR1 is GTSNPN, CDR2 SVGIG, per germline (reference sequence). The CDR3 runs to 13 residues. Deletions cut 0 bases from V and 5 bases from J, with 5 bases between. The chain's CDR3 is CAWSVKNNSPLHF. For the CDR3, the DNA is TGTGCCTGGAGTGTCAAGAATAATTCACCCCTCCACTTT.

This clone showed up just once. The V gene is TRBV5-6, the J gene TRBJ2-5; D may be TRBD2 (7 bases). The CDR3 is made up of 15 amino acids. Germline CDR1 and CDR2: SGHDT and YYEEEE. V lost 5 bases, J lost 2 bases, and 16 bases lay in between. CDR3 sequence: CASRWTEGGQETQYF. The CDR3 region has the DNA TGTGCCAGCAGGTGGACAGAGGGAGGGCAAGAGACCCAGTACTTC.

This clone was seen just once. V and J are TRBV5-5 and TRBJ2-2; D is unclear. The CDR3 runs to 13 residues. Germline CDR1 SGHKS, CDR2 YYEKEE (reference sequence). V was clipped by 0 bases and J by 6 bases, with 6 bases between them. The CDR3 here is CASSLEGPGELFF. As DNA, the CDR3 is TGTGCCAGCAGCTTGGAAGGGCCCGGGGAGCTGTTTTTT.

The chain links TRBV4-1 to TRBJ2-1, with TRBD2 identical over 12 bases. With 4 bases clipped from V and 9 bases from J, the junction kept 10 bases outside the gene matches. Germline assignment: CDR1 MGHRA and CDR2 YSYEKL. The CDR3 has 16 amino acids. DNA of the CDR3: TGCGCCAGCAGCCTCCCTAGCGGGAGGGTTGAGGGTGAGCAGTTCTTC. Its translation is CASSLPSGRVEGEQFF.

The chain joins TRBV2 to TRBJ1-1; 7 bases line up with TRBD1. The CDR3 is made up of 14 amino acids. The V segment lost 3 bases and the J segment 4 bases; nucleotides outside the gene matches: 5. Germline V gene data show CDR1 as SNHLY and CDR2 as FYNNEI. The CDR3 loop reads CASSDRGLGTEAFF. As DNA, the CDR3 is TGTGCCAGCAGTGACAGGGGGTTGGGCACTGAAGCTTTCTTT.